Presented here are 9 T cell receptor beta chains from one specimen sequenced in a study of early T cells in non-severe SARS-CoV-2 infection. TCRdb analysed the 5' RACE reads with MiXCR anew, one entry per CDR3 protein. Among approximately 26,000 distinct CDR3 sequences listed, roughly 4% were seen once. Sequencing was performed on whole blood. These TCRs come from an adult who was a healthcare worker with PCR-confirmed SARS-CoV-2 infection or an uninfected control (not recorded which).

This clonotype was observed at least ten times. The chain uses TRBV20-1 and TRBJ2-3; D remains unclear. This CDR3 is built from 12 residues. The germline V and J ends were trimmed by 3 bases and 4 bases, with 8 bases remaining between them. Germline V gene data show CDR1 as DFQATT and CDR2 as SNEGSKA (reference sequence). DNA for the CDR3: TGCAGTGCTAGGGTCGTTTCAGATACGCAGTATTTT. Translation: CSARVVSDTQYF.

This clonotype was seen a few times. The chain combines TRBV21-1 with TRBJ2-1; the table's D call, TRBD2, was not checked against the DNA. TRBV21-1 is given as a pseudogene. This CDR3 comprises 15 residues. CDR3: CASSSEGPRYNEQFF. CDR3 DNA sequence: TGTGCCAGCAGCTCTGAGGGGCCTCGCTACAATGAGCAGTTCTTC.

In its sample, this clonotype is medium-sized. The V and J genes are TRBV7-9 and TRBJ1-3, with D unclear. The CDR3 contains 17 residues. V gave up 1 base and J gave up 0 bases, with 13 bases separating them. Germline V gene sequence: CDR1 SEHNR, CDR2 FQNEAQ (reference sequence). CDR3 loop: CASSLGPEPSSGNTIYF. The CDR3 nucleotides read TGTGCCAGCAGCTTAGGTCCAGAGCCCTCCTCTGGAAACACCATATATTTT.

This clonotype was counted ten times or more. This rearrangement joins TRBV18 to TRBJ2-1, with TRBD2 matching 7 bases. Germline CDR1 is KGHSH and CDR2 is LQKENI. The junction had 8 bases not matched to a gene; V was cut back by 2 bases and J by 4 bases. CDR3 length: 16 residues. The CDR3 loop is CASSPSGGRPYNEQFF. CDR3 nucleotide sequence: TGTGCCAGCTCACCATCGGGCGGGAGACCTTACAATGAGCAGTTCTTC.

In its sample, this clonotype was seen many times. This chain connects TRBV19 to TRBJ1-5, with 8 bases lining up with TRBD1. In germline, CDR1 is LNHDA, CDR2 SQIVND (reference sequence). CDR3 length equals 15 residues. J was trimmed by 4 bases and V by 5 bases; bases with no gene match: 7. The CDR3 nucleotides are TGTGCCAGTAGTCCCTGGACAGGGAGGAATCAGCCCCAGCATTTT. This encodes CASSPWTGRNQPQHF.

This clonotype was observed at least ten times. The chain joins TRBV30 to TRBJ1-3; unclear D gene. This CDR3 spans 14 amino acids. Germline V CDR1 and CDR2: GTSNPN, SVGIG (reference sequence). Trimming removed 7 bases from V and 0 bases from J, with 13 bases in between. The CDR3 region is CASSGSFSGNTIYF. The CDR3 DNA reads as TGTGCCTCATCCGGCTCCTTCTCTGGAAACACCATATATTTT.

This clonotype was counted ten times or more. This chain joins TRBV7-8 and TRBJ2-5, with 8 bases fitting TRBD2. V dropped 7 bases and J dropped 5; count of bases not matched to a gene: 15. The CDR3 sequence is 16 residues long. The germline gives CDR1 SGHVS, CDR2 FQNEAQ. CDR3 coding DNA: TGTGCCAGCACCCCCGGGGGACTAGGATCGGTGGAGACCCAGTACTTC. Protein product: CASTPGGLGSVETQYF.

This clonotype was recorded many times. The gene calls are TRBV9 and TRBJ2-5; possible D gene TRBD2, 6 bases. The ends were cut back, 0 bases at V and 0 bases at J, with 12 bases in the middle. Germline V gene data show CDR1 as SGDLS and CDR2 as YYNGEE. The CDR3 consists of 16 residues. CDR3 nucleotides: TGTGCCAGCAGCGTAGCGCTAGCGCCGTACCAAGAGACCCAGTACTTC. Its translation is CASSVALAPYQETQYF.

This clonotype was detected ten times or more. The chain combines TRBV20-1 with TRBJ2-7, with D possibly being TRBD1 or TRBD2 (5 bases each). V dropped 0 bases and J dropped 6 bases, with 12 bases sitting between them. The V gene's germline CDR1 is DFQATT and CDR2 SNEGSKA (reference sequence). This CDR3 comprises 13 residues. CDR3: CSARDRGPSEQYF. In DNA, the CDR3 is TGCAGTGCTAGAGATCGGGGACCCTCCGAGCAGTACTTC.